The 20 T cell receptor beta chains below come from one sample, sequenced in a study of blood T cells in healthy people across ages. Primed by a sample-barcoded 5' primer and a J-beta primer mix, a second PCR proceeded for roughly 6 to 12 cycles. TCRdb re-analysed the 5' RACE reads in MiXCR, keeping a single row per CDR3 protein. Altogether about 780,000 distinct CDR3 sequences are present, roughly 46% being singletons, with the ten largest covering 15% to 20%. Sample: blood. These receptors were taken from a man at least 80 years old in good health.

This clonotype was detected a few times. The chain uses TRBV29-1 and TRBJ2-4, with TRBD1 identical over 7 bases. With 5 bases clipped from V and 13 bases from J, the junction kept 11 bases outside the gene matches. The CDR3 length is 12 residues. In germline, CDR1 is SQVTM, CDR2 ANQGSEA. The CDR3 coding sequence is TGCAGCGTTTCCAAGGGGGCCGGAGAGCAGTACTTC. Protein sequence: CSVSKGAGEQYF.

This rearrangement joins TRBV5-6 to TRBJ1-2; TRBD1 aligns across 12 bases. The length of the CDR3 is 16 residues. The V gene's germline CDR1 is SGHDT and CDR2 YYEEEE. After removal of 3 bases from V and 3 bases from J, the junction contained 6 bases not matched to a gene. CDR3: CASSSRDRGPYYGYTF. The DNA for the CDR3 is TGTGCCAGCAGCTCCCGGGACAGGGGGCCCTACTATGGCTACACCTTC.

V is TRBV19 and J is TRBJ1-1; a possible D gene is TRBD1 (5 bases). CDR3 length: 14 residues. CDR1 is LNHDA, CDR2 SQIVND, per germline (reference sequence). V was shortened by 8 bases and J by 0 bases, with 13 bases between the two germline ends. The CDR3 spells CASGRQTMNTEAFF. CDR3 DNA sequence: TGTGCCAGTGGAAGACAGACCATGAACACTGAAGCTTTCTTT.

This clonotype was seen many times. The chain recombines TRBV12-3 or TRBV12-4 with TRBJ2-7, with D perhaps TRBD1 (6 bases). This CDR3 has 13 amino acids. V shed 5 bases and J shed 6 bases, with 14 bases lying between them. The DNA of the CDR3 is TGTGCCAGCAGTGTACTTCAGGGGAGCGAGCAGTACTTC. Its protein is CASSVLQGSEQYF.

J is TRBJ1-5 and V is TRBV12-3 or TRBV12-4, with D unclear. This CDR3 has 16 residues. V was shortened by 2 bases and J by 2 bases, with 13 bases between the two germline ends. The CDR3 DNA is TGTGCCAGCAGTTTAATGGACCCCGGGGGCAATCAGCCCCAGCATTTT. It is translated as CASSLMDPGGNQPQHF.

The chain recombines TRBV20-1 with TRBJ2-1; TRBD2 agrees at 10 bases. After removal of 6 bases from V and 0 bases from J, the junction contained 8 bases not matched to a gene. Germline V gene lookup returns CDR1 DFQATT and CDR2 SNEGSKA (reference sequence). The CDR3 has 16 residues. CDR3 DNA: TGCAGTGCCTTAGCGGGAGGCATTGTCTCCTACAATGAGCAGTTCTTC. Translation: CSALAGGIVSYNEQFF.

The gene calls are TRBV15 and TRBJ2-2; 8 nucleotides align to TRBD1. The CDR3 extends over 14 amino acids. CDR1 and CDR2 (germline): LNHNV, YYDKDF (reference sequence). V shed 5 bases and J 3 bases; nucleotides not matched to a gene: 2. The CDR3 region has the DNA TGTGCCACCAGCCGACAGGGGTACACCGGGGAGCTGTTTTTT. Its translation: CATSRQGYTGELFF.

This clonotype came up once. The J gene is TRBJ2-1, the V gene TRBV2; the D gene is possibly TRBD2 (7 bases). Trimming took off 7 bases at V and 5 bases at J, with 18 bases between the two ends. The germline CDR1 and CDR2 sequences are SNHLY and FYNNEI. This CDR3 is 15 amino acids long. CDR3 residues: CASTRGRGSHNEQFF. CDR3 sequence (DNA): TGTGCCAGCACCCGAGGGAGGGGGTCCCACAATGAGCAGTTCTTC.

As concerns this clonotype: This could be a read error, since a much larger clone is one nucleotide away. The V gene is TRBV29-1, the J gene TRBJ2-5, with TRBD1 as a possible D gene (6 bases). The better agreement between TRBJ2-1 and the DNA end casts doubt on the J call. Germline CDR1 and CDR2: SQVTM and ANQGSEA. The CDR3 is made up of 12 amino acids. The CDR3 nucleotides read TGCAGCGGCCGACAGGCCCAAGAGACCCAGTTCTTC. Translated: CSGRQAQETQFF.

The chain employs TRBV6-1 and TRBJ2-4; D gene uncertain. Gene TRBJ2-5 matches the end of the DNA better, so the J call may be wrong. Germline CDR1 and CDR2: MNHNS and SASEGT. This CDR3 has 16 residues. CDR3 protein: CASSEGTRPAVETQYF. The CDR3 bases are TGTGCCAGCAGTGAAGGTACTCGACCTGCGGTGGAGACCCAGTACTTC.

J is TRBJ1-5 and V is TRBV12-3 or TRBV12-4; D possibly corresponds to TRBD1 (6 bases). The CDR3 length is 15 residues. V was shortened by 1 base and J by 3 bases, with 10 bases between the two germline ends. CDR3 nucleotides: TGTGCCAGCAGTTTAGGACAGGCGATCAATCAGCCCCAGCATTTT. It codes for CASSLGQAINQPQHF.

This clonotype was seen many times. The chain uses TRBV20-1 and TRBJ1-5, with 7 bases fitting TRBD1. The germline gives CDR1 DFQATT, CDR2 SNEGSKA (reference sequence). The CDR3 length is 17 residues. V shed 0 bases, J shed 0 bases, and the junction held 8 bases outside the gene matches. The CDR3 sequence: CSARDVRGTDSNQPQHF. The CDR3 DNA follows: TGCAGTGCTAGAGATGTGAGGGGGACAGATAGCAATCAGCCCCAGCATTTT.

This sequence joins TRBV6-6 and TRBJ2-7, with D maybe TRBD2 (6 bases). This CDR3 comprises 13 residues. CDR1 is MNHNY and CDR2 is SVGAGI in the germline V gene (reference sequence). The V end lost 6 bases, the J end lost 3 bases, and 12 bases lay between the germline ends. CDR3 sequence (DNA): TGTGCCAGCAGCTTGGGACTTTACTACGAGCAGTACTTC. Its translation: CASSLGLYYEQYF.

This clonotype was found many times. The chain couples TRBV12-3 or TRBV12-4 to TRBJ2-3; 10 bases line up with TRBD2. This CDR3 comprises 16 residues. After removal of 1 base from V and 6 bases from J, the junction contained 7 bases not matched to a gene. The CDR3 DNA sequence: TGTGCCAGCAGTTTAGAAGCGGGAGGGTATCTTGATACGCAGTATTTT. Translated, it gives CASSLEAGGYLDTQYF.

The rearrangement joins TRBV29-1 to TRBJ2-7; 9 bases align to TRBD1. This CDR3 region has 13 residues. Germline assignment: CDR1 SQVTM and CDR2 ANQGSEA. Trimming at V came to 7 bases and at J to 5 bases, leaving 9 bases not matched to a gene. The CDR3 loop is CSALYRGLHEQYF. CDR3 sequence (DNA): TGCAGCGCCCTCTACAGGGGGCTCCACGAGCAGTACTTC.

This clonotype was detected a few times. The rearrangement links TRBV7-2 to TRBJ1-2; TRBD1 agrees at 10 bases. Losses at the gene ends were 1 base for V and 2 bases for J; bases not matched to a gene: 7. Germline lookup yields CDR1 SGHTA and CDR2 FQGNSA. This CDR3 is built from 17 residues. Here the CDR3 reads CASSLVGGTGANYGYTF. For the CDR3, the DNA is TGTGCCAGCAGCTTAGTAGGGGGGACAGGGGCCAACTATGGCTACACCTTC.

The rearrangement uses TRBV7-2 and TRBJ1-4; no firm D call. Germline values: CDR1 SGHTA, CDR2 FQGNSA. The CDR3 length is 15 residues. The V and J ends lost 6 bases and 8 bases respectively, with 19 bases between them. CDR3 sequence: CASSQGSGSGEKLFF. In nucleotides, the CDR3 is TGTGCCAGCAGTCAAGGGTCCGGGAGTGGCGAAAAACTGTTTTTT.

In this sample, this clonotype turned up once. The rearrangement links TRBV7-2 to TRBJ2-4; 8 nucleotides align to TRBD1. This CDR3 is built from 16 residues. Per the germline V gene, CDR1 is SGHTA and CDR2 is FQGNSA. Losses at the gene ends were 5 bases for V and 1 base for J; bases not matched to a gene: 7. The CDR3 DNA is TGTGCCAGCAGCCTCTACAGGGGGTTGGCCAAAAACATTCAGTACTTC. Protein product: CASSLYRGLAKNIQYF.

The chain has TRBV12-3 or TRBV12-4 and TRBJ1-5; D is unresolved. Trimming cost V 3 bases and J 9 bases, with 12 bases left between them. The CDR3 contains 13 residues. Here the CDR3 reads CASSLGSRLPQHF. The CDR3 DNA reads TGTGCCAGCAGTTTGGGCAGTCGGCTGCCCCAGCATTTT.

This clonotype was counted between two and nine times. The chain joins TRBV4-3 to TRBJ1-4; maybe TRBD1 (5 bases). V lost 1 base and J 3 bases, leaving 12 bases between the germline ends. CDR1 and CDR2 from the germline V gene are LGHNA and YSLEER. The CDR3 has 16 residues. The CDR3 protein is CASSQAPRGSNEKLFF. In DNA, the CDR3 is TGCGCCAGCAGCCAAGCCCCCCGGGGGTCTAATGAAAAACTGTTTTTT.